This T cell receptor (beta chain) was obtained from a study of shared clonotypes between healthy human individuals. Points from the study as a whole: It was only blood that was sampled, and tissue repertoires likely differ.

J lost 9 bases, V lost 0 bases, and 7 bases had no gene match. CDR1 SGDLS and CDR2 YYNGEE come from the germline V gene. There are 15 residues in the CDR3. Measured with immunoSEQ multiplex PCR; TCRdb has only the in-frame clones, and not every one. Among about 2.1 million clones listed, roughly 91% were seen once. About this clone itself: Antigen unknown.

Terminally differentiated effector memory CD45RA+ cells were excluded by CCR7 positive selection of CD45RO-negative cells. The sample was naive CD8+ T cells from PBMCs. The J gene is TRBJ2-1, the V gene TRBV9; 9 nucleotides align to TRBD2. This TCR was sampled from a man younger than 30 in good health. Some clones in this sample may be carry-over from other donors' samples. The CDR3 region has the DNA TGTGCCAGCAGCGTAGGGGCGGGAGGGCCGAGTGAGCAGTTCTTC. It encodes CASSVGAGGPSEQFF.